Only a few counts were recorded for the clone carrying this TCR beta chain. Unmatched junction bases numbered 11, after V lost 0 bases and J lost 4 bases. CDR1 MNHEY and CDR2 SVGEGT come from the germline V gene. The CDR3 covers 17 residues. TCRdb used MiXCR to reprocess the reads, holding one entry per CDR3 protein. The sample consists of some 700,000 distinct CDR3 sequences, 35% to 45% of them appearing once. These data come from a study of T cell repertoires in cytomegalovirus infection. The TCR was taken from a human donor in good health (CMV status not recorded). Some clones in this sample may be carry-over from other donors' samples. V gene TRBV6-2 or TRBV6-3 combines with J gene TRBJ1-1, with 7 bases matching TRBD1. The material sequenced was PBMCs. CDR3 loop: CASSYSFQGEGSTEAFF. The CDR3 DNA reads TGTGCCAGCAGTTACTCGTTCCAGGGGGAGGGGAGCACTGAAGCTTTCTTT.